This TCR beta chain originates from a study of T cell responses to AZD1222 COVID-19 vaccine. The CDR3 is made up of 11 amino acids. Worth noting for this clone: Its target is unknown. At one of its ends the junction is not consistent with the germline gene, which may arise from a read error.

General study results and limits: Along spike, vaccine-associated CD4 TCRs were found throughout, with dominance at 160-218 and 743-854. The study reported that nearly half of spike-specific TCRs target unmutated variant regions. Possibly, clonal diversity was underestimated; donors were largely white British and included more females. No repertoire was sampled before or during the peak T cell response, only after it.

Sequenced by immunoSEQ multiplex PCR; TCRdb stores in-frame clones only, minus some. The table shows about 110,000 clones, with around 87% occurring only once. Sequenced material: peripheral blood, taken on day 0 of AZD1222 vaccination. This chain connects TRBV12-3 or TRBV12-4 to TRBJ1-2, with D perhaps TRBD1 (5 bases). The receptor was isolated from an adult in good health. CDR3 sequence: CASTAAGAGPF. The CDR3 DNA is TGTGCCAGCACCGCGGCCGGGGCTGGCCCCTTC.